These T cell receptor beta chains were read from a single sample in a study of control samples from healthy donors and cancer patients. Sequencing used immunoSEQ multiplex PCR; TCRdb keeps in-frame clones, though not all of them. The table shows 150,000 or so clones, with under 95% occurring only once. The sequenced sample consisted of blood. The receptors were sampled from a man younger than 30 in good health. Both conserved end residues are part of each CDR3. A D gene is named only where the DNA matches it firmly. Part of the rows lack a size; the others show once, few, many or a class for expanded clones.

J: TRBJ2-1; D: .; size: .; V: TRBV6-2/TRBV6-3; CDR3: CASSYDLALRSYNEQFF; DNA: TGTGCCAGCAGTTACGACCTAGCCCTCAGGTCCTACAATGAGCAGTTCTTC
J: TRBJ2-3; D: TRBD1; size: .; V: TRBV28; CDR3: CASGLRTGRDTQYF; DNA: TGTGCCAGCGGGTTGAGGACAGGTCGCGATACGCAGTATTTT
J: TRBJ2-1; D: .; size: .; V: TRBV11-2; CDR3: CASSLRVGGVQFF; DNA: TGTGCCAGCAGCTTACGGGTGGGCGGTGTGCAGTTCTTC
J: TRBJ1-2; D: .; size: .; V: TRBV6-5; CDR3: CASSYLPAGVYGYTF; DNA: TGTGCCAGCAGTTACCTTCCGGCGGGGGTCTATGGCTACACCTTC
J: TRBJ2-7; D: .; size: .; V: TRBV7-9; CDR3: CASSLNRVFYDEQYF; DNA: TGTGCCAGCAGCTTAAACAGGGTGTTTTACGACGAGCAGTACTTC
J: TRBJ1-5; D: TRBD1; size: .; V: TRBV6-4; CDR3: CASSVSGGNQPQHF; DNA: TGTGCCAGCAGTGTTTCAGGGGGAAATCAGCCCCAGCATTTT
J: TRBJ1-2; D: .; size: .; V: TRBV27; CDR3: CASSLYREPNYGYTF; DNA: TGTGCCAGCAGTTTATACCGGGAACCTAACTATGGCTACACCTTC
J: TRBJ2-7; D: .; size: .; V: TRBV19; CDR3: CASSPRSGAYEQYF; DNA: TGTGCCAGTAGTCCTCGTTCTGGCGCCTACGAGCAGTACTTC
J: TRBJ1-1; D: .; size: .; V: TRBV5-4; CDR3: CASSLKGWWTEAFF; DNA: TGTGCCAGCAGCTTGAAGGGTTGGTGGACTGAAGCTTTCTTT
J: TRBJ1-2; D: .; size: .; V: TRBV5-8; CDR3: CASSLERDVNYGYTF; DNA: TGTGCCAGCAGCTTGGAAAGGGATGTCAACTATGGCTACACCTTC
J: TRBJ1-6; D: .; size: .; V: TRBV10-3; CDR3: CAISESQGSSYNSPLHF; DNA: TGTGCCATCAGTGAGTCGCAGGGATCCTCCTATAATTCACCCCTCCACTTT
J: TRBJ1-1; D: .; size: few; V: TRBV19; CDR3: CASSILRAANTEAFF; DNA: TGTGCCAGTAGTATATTGAGGGCAGCAAACACTGAAGCTTTCTTT
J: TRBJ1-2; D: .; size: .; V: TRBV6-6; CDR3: CASRRQSQSDYGYTF; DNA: TGTGCCAGCAGGCGACAGTCACAGAGCGACTATGGCTACACCTTC
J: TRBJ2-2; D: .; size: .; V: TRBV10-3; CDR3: CAIKGGTNTGELFF; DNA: TGTGCCATCAAGGGCGGGACGAACACCGGGGAGCTGTTTTTT
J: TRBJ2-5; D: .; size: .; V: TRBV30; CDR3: CAWSVAPQGFGQETQYF; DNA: TGTGCCTGGAGTGTAGCCCCTCAGGGGTTCGGACAAGAGACCCAGTACTTC
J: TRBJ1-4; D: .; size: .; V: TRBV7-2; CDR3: CASSLSPGLNEKLFF; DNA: TGTGCCAGCAGCTTAAGTCCAGGGCTTAATGAAAAACTGTTTTTT
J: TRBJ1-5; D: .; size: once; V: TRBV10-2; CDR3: CASSFSNQPQHF; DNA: TGCGCCAGCAGTTTTAGCAATCAGCCCCAGCATTTT
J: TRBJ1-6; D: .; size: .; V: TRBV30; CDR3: CAWSREILEDSPLHF; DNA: TGTGCCTGGAGTCGGGAGATCCTCGAAGATTCACCCCTCCACTTT
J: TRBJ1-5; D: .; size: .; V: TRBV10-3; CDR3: CAIRDSYSNQPQHF; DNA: TGTGCCATCAGAGACAGCTATAGCAATCAGCCCCAGCATTTT
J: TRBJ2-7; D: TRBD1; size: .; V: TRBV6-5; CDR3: CSSRDREPYEQYF; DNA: TGCTCGAGCCGGGACAGGGAACCTTACGAGCAGTACTTC